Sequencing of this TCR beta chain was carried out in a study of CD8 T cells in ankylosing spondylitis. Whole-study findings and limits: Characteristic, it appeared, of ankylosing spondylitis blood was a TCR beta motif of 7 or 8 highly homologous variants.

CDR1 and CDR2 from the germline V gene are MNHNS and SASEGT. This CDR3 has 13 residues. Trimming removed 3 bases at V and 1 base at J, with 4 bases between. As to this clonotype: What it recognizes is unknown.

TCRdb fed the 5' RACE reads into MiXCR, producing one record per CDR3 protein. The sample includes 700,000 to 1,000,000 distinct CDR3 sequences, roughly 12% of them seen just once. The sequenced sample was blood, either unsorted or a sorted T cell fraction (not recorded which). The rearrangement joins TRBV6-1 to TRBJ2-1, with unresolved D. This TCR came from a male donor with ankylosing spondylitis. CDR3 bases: TGTGCCAGCAGTGATATATCCTACAATGAGCAGTTCTTC. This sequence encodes CASSDISYNEQFF.